The clone carrying this T cell receptor beta chain is a singleton in its sample. Its antigen is still unknown. Germline loops: CDR1 SNHLY, CDR2 FYNNEI. Trimming cost V 7 bases and J 4 bases; bases outside gene matches: 10. The CDR3 runs 16 residues. This specimen comes from a study of T cell repertoires in cytomegalovirus infection. Study overall: Shared public TCR beta signatures pointed to both CMV infection and a matching HLA type.

In TCRdb, the reads were re-called with MiXCR into one record per CDR3 protein. The sample includes hundreds of thousands of distinct CDR3 sequences, about a third of them seen just once. Regarding the study as a whole: Cumulated frequencies of public TCR beta families served to identify carriers of CMV plus the relevant HLA. HLA-C-restricted TCR beta clonotypes specific for CMV led the ex vivo response.

V usage is TRBV2 and J usage is TRBJ1-4, with 9 positions matching TRBD1. The clonotype was recovered from a human donor in good health (CMV status not recorded). Some clones in this sample may be carry-over from other donors' samples. Sequencing was carried out using PBMCs. The CDR3 spells CASTENRGPYNEKLFF. CDR3 bases: TGTGCCAGCACTGAGAACAGGGGGCCGTATAATGAAAAACTGTTTTTT.